This entry concerns a single T cell receptor beta chain. The data derive from a study of preoperative IRX-2 immunotherapy in early breast cancer. This CDR3 is 13 amino acids long. Trimming stripped 4 bases from V and 0 bases from J, with 9 bases between. The germline gives CDR1 SQVTM, CDR2 ANQGSEA. Regarding treatment: preoperative locoregional IRX-2 cytokine immunotherapy. This phase Ib study tested locoregional IRX-2 cytokine immunotherapy given before surgery. The table came from immunoSEQ multiplex PCR; TCRdb's copy has only in-frame clones and leaves some out. The repertoire holds 35,000 to 45,000 clones, about four fifths seen once, with approximately 1.5% in the top ten.

This TCR was recovered from a human donor with breast cancer. Sequencing was performed on lymph node tissue, taken after IRX-2 immunotherapy. The chain joins TRBV29-1 to TRBJ1-2; no reliable D call. The CDR3 nucleotides are TGCAGCGTTGTATGGGGAGCTAACTATGGCTACACCTTC. Its protein is CSVVWGANYGYTF.